These 26 T cell receptor beta chains originate from one sample sequenced in a study of vaccination and CD4 T cells after COVID-19. Sequencing of the DNA from cultured CD4+ T cells was carried out with the Oncomine TCR Beta short-read assay. TCRdb redid the calling of the PCR reads with MiXCR, one entry per CDR3 protein. Of around 20,000 distinct CDR3 sequences in the sample, 45% to 50% were seen once. The sample's treatment: 10-day PBMC culture with coronavirus spike peptide pools or control peptides (ViraFEST assay). Their cognate antigens are unknown. The material sequenced was cultured CD4+ T cells from blood. The receptors stem from a human donor with COVID-19.

The chain employs TRBV12-3 or TRBV12-4 and TRBJ2-7; the D is unclear. V lost 7 bases to trimming and J lost 6 bases, with 10 bases between them. This CDR3 contains 11 residues. The CDR3 coding sequence is TGTGCCAGCACAAGGGCTGGCGAGCAGTACTTC. As protein: CASTRAGEQYF.

This clonotype was counted between two and nine times. The chain couples TRBV6-1 to TRBJ2-2; 8 nucleotides line up with TRBD2. Germline values: CDR1 MNHNS, CDR2 SASEGT. V was clipped by 7 bases and J by 6 bases; unmatched bases: 7. The CDR3 covers 14 residues. CDR3 nucleotides: TGTGCCAGCAAATATTCGGGGGGGTCCGGGGAGCTGTTTTTT. Translated, it gives CASKYSGGSGELFF.

The chain combines TRBV19 with TRBJ1-2; tentatively, D is TRBD1 (6 bases). Germline CDR1 and CDR2: LNHDA and SQIVND (reference sequence). This CDR3 spans 14 amino acids. V was trimmed by 2 bases and J by 6 bases, leaving 13 bases between them. DNA of the CDR3: TGTGCCAGTAGTATAAGGTCGGGGGGCGATGGCTACACCTTC. This translates into CASSIRSGGDGYTF.

V gene TRBV4-3 combines with J gene TRBJ1-2; 9 positions match TRBD1. Trimming cost V 4 bases and J 3 bases; bases outside gene matches: 6. The germline V gene has CDR1 LGHNA and CDR2 YSLEER. The CDR3 runs 15 residues. The CDR3 here is CASSLAQGADYGYTF. The CDR3 DNA follows: TGCGCCAGCAGCCTTGCACAGGGGGCGGACTATGGCTACACCTTC.

V usage is TRBV20-1 and J usage is TRBJ2-3; a possible D gene is TRBD1 (6 bases). V was clipped by 1 base and J by 4 bases, with 15 bases between them. This CDR3 has 15 amino acids. Germline CDR1 and CDR2: DFQATT and SNEGSKA (reference sequence). CDR3 sequence: CSARGAVGASDTQYF. The CDR3 region has the DNA TGCAGTGCTAGAGGGGCCGTGGGGGCCTCAGATACGCAGTATTTT.

The chain recombines TRBV11-2 with TRBJ1-2, with D perhaps matching TRBD1 (5 bases). The CDR3 has 14 residues. The V gene lost 1 base and the J gene lost 7 bases, with 13 bases spanning the gap. Germline CDR1 SGHAT, CDR2 FQNNGV. CDR3 nucleotides: TGTGCCAGCAGCTTAGGACGGGGACTGGGTGGCTACACCTTC. It encodes CASSLGRGLGGYTF.

This chain uses TRBV6-5 with TRBJ2-2; D unresolved. The germline CDR1 and CDR2 sequences are MNHEY and SVGAGI. The length of the CDR3 is 13 residues. V was cut by 3 bases and J by 1 base, with 3 bases left in between. The DNA of the CDR3 is TGTGCCAGCAGTTATATGAACACCGGGGAGCTGTTTTTT. Translating gives CASSYMNTGELFF.

This chain links TRBV2 with TRBJ1-1; D possibly corresponds to TRBD1 (5 bases). Trimming removed 1 base at V and 1 base at J, with 10 bases between. Germline assignment: CDR1 SNHLY and CDR2 FYNNEI. This CDR3 spans 15 amino acids. Here the CDR3 DNA reads TGTGCCAGCAGTGAAGAGGGACGGGGGAACACTGAAGCTTTCTTT. As protein: CASSEEGRGNTEAFF. Supplemented by reference TRBV2 and TRBJ1-1, the full variable domain reads EPEVTQTPSHQVTQMGQEVILRCVPISNHLYFYWYRQILGQKVEFLVSFYNNEISEKSEIFDDQFSVERPDGSNFTLKIRSTKLEDSAMYFCASSEEGRGNTEAFFGQGTRLTVV.

This clonotype was picked up a small number of times. This sequence joins TRBV19 and TRBJ1-2; possibly TRBD1 for D (6 bases). Trimming stripped 5 bases from V and 2 bases from J, with 18 bases between. The CDR3 is 16 amino acids. Germline assignment: CDR1 LNHDA and CDR2 SQIVND (reference sequence). The CDR3 region has the DNA TGTGCCAGTAGTTCTGGGTCAACAGGGAAGAACTATGGCTACACCTTC. It codes for CASSSGSTGKNYGYTF.

This clonotype rates as large. This rearrangement joins TRBV6-4 to TRBJ1-1; D uncertain. The V gene's germline CDR1 is MRHNA and CDR2 SNTAGT. CDR3 length: 13 amino acids. V was shortened by 4 bases and J by 1 base, with 7 bases between the two germline ends. The CDR3 DNA follows: TGTGCCAGCAGTGCTCAGGAGAACACTGAAGCTTTCTTT. This gives the protein CASSAQENTEAFF.

CDR3 region: CASSLRNEKLFF. CDR3 coding DNA: TGTGCCAGCAGCTTACGTAATGAAAAACTGTTTTTT. The gene calls are TRBV7-9 and TRBJ1-4; D ambiguous. The CDR3 is 12 residues long. V shed 2 bases and J shed 4 bases, with 2 bases lying between them. Germline CDR1 and CDR2: SEHNR and FQNEAQ (reference sequence). The full variable domain, with the rest looked up from reference TRBV7-9 and TRBJ1-4, is DTGVSQNPRHKITKRGQNVTFRCDPISEHNRLYWYRQTLGQGPEFLTYFQNEAQLEKSRLLSDRFSAERPKGSFSTLEIQRTEQGDSAMYLCASSLRNEKLFFGSGTQLSVL.

This clonotype was observed a handful of times. The CDR3 protein is CATSDPGVASYGYTF. CDR3 nucleotide sequence: TGTGCCACCAGTGACCCCGGGGTGGCCAGCTATGGCTACACCTTC. V gene TRBV24-1 combines with J gene TRBJ1-2, with unresolved D. This CDR3 is 15 amino acids long. Germline loops: CDR1 KGHDR, CDR2 SFDVKD. V was cut by 4 bases and J by 4 bases, with 15 bases left in between.

This clonotype was detected a few times. V gene TRBV6-1 combines with J gene TRBJ2-2; D may correspond to TRBD1 or TRBD2 (5 bases each). V shed 6 bases and J shed 1 base, with 15 bases lying between them. The CDR3 spans 16 residues. Looked up from germline, CDR1 is MNHNS and CDR2 is SASEGT. CDR3 in DNA: TGTGCCAGCAGGATACCGGGACCTCAGAACACCGGGGAGCTGTTTTTT. This encodes CASRIPGPQNTGELFF.

This chain links TRBV5-1 with TRBJ2-7; D gene unclear. Germline V gives CDR1 SGHRS, CDR2 YFSETQ. The V end lost 4 bases, the J end lost 2 bases, and 10 bases lay between the germline ends. There are 13 residues in the CDR3. CDR3 in amino acids: CASSIDGAYEQYF. As DNA, the CDR3 is TGCGCCAGCAGCATAGACGGAGCCTACGAGCAGTACTTC. Looking up the rest from reference TRBV5-1 and TRBJ2-7 gives the full variable domain: KAGVTQTPRYLIKTRGQQVTLSCSPISGHRSVSWYQQTPGQGLQFLFEYFSETQRNKGNFPGRFSGRQFSNSRSEMNVSTLELGDSALYLCASSIDGAYEQYFGPGTRLTVT.

There are a few counts of this clonotype. The chain has TRBV7-2 and TRBJ1-4; weak D call: TRBD1 (5 bases). Trimming removed 5 bases from V and 5 bases from J, with 12 bases in between. The CDR3 totals 14 residues. Germline values: CDR1 SGHTA, CDR2 FQGNSA. CDR3 amino acids: CASSVGTGNEKLFF. In nucleotides, the CDR3 is TGTGCCAGCAGCGTCGGGACGGGCAATGAAAAACTGTTTTTT.

The chain has TRBV6-2 or TRBV6-3 and TRBJ1-1, with D possibly TRBD1 on 6 matching bases. This CDR3 contains 13 residues. CDR1 MNHEY and CDR2 SVGEGT come from the germline V gene. Trimming stripped 7 bases from V and 1 base from J, with 10 bases between. This chain's CDR3 is CASNIGGNTEAFF. The CDR3 DNA sequence: TGTGCCAGCAATATAGGGGGGAACACTGAAGCTTTCTTT.

This sequence joins TRBV2 and TRBJ1-5; a weak D match, TRBD1 (6 bases). The CDR3 contains 14 residues. Trimming cost V 8 bases and J 0 bases, with 11 bases left between them. Germline V gene lookup returns CDR1 SNHLY and CDR2 FYNNEI. CDR3 sequence reads: CASSGGSSNQPQHF. The CDR3 DNA is TGTGCCAGCTCTGGGGGCAGTAGCAATCAGCCCCAGCATTTT. The variable domain in full, with the rest retrieved from reference TRBV2 and TRBJ1-5, is EPEVTQTPSHQVTQMGQEVILRCVPISNHLYFYWYRQILGQKVEFLVSFYNNEISEKSEIFDDQFSVERPDGSNFTLKIRSTKLEDSAMYFCASSGGSSNQPQHFGDGTRLSIL.

CDR3 nucleotides: TGTGCCAGCAGGCAGCCTATAGCCAAAAACATTCAGTACTTC. Its translation is CASRQPIAKNIQYF. The chain joins TRBV6-1 to TRBJ2-4, with D uncertain. CDR1 MNHNS and CDR2 SASEGT come from the germline V gene. V was clipped by 6 bases and J by 0 bases, with 9 bases between them. The CDR3 loop spans 14 amino acids.

With regard to this clonotype: At one end, the junction sequence differs from germline, possibly due to a read error. The chain has TRBV7-7 and TRBJ2-5; D gene ambiguous. CDR3 length: 14 amino acids. From germline, CDR1 is SSHAT and CDR2 FNYEAQ (reference sequence). The CDR3 nucleotides are TGTGCTAGCAGCCCCGCCCGATTCAAAGAGACCCAGTACTTC. Its protein product is CASSPARFKETQYF.

This clonotype was observed a few times. CDR3: CATSESGGAAGELFF. The CDR3 bases are TGTGCCACCAGTGAATCGGGGGGGGCCGCCGGGGAGCTGTTTTTT. The chain links TRBV24-1 to TRBJ2-2, with 8 nucleotides matching TRBD2. The CDR3 has 15 residues. CDR1 is KGHDR, CDR2 SFDVKD, per germline. Losses at the gene ends were 4 bases for V and 6 bases for J; bases not matched to a gene: 6.

The gene calls are TRBV2 and TRBJ1-5; 7 bases align to TRBD1. The germline V gene encodes CDR1 SNHLY and CDR2 FYNNEI. The junction had 6 bases not matched to a gene; V was cut back by 6 bases and J by 4 bases. The CDR3 totals 14 residues. CDR3 in DNA: TGTGCCAGCAGGATACAGGGGAGGAATCAGCCCCAGCATTTT. Its protein product is CASRIQGRNQPQHF. The whole variable domain, remainder taken from reference TRBV2 and TRBJ1-5, is EPEVTQTPSHQVTQMGQEVILRCVPISNHLYFYWYRQILGQKVEFLVSFYNNEISEKSEIFDDQFSVERPDGSNFTLKIRSTKLEDSAMYFCASRIQGRNQPQHFGDGTRLSIL.

The sample holds a few counts of this clonotype. V gene TRBV7-8 combines with J gene TRBJ2-2; possibly TRBD1 for D (6 bases). The V end was cut by 5 bases, the J end by 2 bases, with 15 bases between. Germline CDR1 reads SGHVS; CDR2 reads FQNEAQ. The CDR3 covers 16 residues. DNA of the CDR3: TGTGCCAGCAGCCTAAGCTGGGGGCCTAACACCGGGGAGCTGTTTTTT. Residues: CASSLSWGPNTGELFF.

The chain combines TRBV20-1 with TRBJ2-5; 12 nucleotides line up with TRBD2. The CDR3 runs 15 residues. The junction had 6 bases not matched to a gene; V was cut back by 5 bases and J by 2 bases. Germline CDR1 DFQATT, CDR2 SNEGSKA (reference sequence). The CDR3 region is CSAPLAGGLQETQYF. The CDR3 nucleotides read TGCAGTGCTCCACTAGCGGGGGGACTACAAGAGACCCAGTACTTC.

With respect to this clonotype: A read error may account for a junction end that differs from germline. This sequence joins TRBV6-5 and TRBJ1-2; D remains ambiguous. The CDR3 totals 15 residues. Germline V CDR1 and CDR2: MNHEY, SVGAGI. CDR3 region: CASSYSVTRVWGYTF. In nucleotides, the CDR3 is TGTGCCAGCAGCTACTCGGTCACTAGAGTTTGGGGCTACACCTTC.

The J gene is TRBJ1-1, the V gene TRBV7-6, with no clear D. The CDR3 length is 14 residues. V lost 5 bases to trimming and J lost 0 bases, with 10 bases between them. Germline lookup yields CDR1 SGHVS and CDR2 FNYEAQ. The CDR3 DNA follows: TGTGCCAGCAGCCTTACAGCGATGAACACTGAAGCTTTCTTT. As protein: CASSLTAMNTEAFF.

This clonotype turned up a few times. V usage is TRBV19 and J usage is TRBJ1-2, with TRBD1 as a possible D gene (6 bases). The CDR3 has 12 amino acids. Per the germline V gene, CDR1 is LNHDA and CDR2 is SQIVND (reference sequence). Deletions cut 6 bases from V and 7 bases from J, with 12 bases between. For the CDR3, the DNA is TGTGCCAGTAGGGTTCCACAGGGTGGCTACACCTTC. Translation: CASRVPQGGYTF.